A selection of T cell receptor beta chains follows, all from one sample in a study of cytomegalovirus exposure and HLA in healthy donors. Sequenced by immunoSEQ multiplex PCR; TCRdb stores in-frame clones only, minus some. The sample comprises approximately 280,000 clones, about nine tenths of which are singletons, and less than 4% rests with the top ten. Sequenced input: PBMCs. Every receptor here comes from a middle-aged man in good health and CMV-seropositive. Both conserved end residues are part of each CDR3. A D gene is named only where the DNA matches it firmly. Clone size is not always given. Where it is, it says once, few, many or a class for expanded clones.

>TRBV18|-|TRBJ2-7|-
TGTGCCAGCTCACGGGACATGGCCTCCTACGAGCAGTACTTC
CASSRDMASYEQYF
>TRBV6-5|-|TRBJ1-1|-
TGTGCCAGCAGGATCGGGGGGGGACGGACTGAAGCTTTCTTT
CASRIGGGRTEAFF
>TRBV27|-|TRBJ1-5|-
TGTGCCAGCAGAAGAACAGGGCATCAGCCCCAGCATTTT
CASRRTGHQPQHF
>TRBV9|-|TRBJ2-7|-
TGTGCCAGCCTCAAGCAGTGGGGGCTCACCTACGAGCAGTACTTC
CASLKQWGLTYEQYF
>TRBV18|-|TRBJ2-2|-
TGTGCCAGCTCACCACCGGGACAGAACACCGGGGAGCTGTTTTTT
CASSPPGQNTGELFF
>TRBV5-1|-|TRBJ2-3|-
TGCGCCAGCAGCTTGCAAGCTGCCACAGATACGCAGTATTTT
CASSLQAATDTQYF
>TRBV14|-|TRBJ2-1|TRBD2
TGTGCCAGCAGCCTGGGGACTAGCTGGACCTACAATGAGCAGTTCTTC
CASSLGTSWTYNEQFF
>TRBV4-1|-|TRBJ2-3|-
TGCGCCAGCAGGGACTGGCGCCGCGCAGATACGCAGTATTTT
CASRDWRRADTQYF
>TRBV7-9|-|TRBJ2-1|TRBD2
TGTGCCAGCAGCTTAGCTAGCGGGAGTGGAAATGAGCAGTTCTTC
CASSLASGSGNEQFF
>TRBV28|-|TRBJ2-3|TRBD2
TGTGCCAGCATATCGGAGCGGGAGGGTCGCACAGATACGCAGTATTTT
CASISEREGRTDTQYF
>TRBV28|-|TRBJ2-1|-
TGTGCCAGCAGTTCACTTCAGGCGTTCTCCTACAATGAGCAGTTCTTC
CASSSLQAFSYNEQFF
>TRBV14|-|TRBJ2-7|TRBD2
TGTGCCAGCAGCCTACTAGCGGGCCTTACCTACGAGCAGTACTTC
CASSLLAGLTYEQYF
>TRBV7-2|-|TRBJ2-7|TRBD1
TGTGCCAGCAGGTTAATGCTGACAGGGGACTACGAGCAGTACTTC
CASRLMLTGDYEQYF
>TRBV15|-|TRBJ2-7|TRBD2
TGTGCCACCAGCAGCTTAGCGGGAGGCTCCTACGAGCAGTACTTC
CATSSLAGGSYEQYF
>TRBV7-3|-|TRBJ1-1|-
TGTGCCAGCAGCCCCCAAGGTGGGGCCGAAGCTTTCTTT
CASSPQGGAEAFF
>TRBV15|-|TRBJ2-1|TRBD1
TGTGCCACCAGCAGACTGGACAGGGCTTACAATGAGCAGTTCTTC
CATSRLDRAYNEQFF
>TRBV5-1|-|TRBJ1-4|-
TGCGCCAGCAGCTTGGCTTCAGGGGTGGAACTGTTTTTT
CASSLASGVELFF
>TRBV6-6|-|TRBJ1-5|-
TGTGCCAGCCAGGCCGGCAATCAGCCCCAGCATTTT
CASQAGNQPQHF
>TRBV6-1|-|TRBJ2-7|-
TGTGCCAGCAGCTTTAACTACGAGCAATACTTC
CASSFNYEQYF
>TRBV4-1|-|TRBJ2-7|-
TGCGCCAGCAGCCAAGATTGGACAGTCTCCTACGAGCAGTACTTC
CASSQDWTVSYEQYF
>TRBV19|-|TRBJ1-2|TRBD1
TGTGCCAGTCGACAGGGATTTAACTATGGCTACACCTTC
CASRQGFNYGYTF
>TRBV18|-|TRBJ2-1|-
TGTGCCAGCTCACCGATCAGGGTCAATGAGCAGTTCTTC
CASSPIRVNEQFF
>TRBV19|-|TRBJ1-1|-
TGTGCCAGTAGTGAACAGGGTCCGACTGAAGCTTTCTTT
CASSEQGPTEAFF
>TRBV7-9|few|TRBJ2-7|TRBD1
TGTGCCAGCAGCTCTCGGGACAGGGGCCACGAGCAGTACTTC
CASSSRDRGHEQYF
>TRBV4-1|-|TRBJ2-7|TRBD2
TGCGCCAGCAGCCAAAAGACTAGCGGGAGCTCCTACGAGCAGTACTTC
CASSQKTSGSSYEQYF
>TRBV14|-|TRBJ1-4|-
TGTGCCAGCAGCCAAGCTATAGAGGAAAAACTGTTTTTT
CASSQAIEEKLFF